A selection of T cell receptor beta chains follows, all from one sample in a study of CD8+ T cells in alopecia areata. Some clones are missing from TCRdb's copy, which holds only in-frame ones; the method was immunoSEQ multiplex PCR. The sample lists 150,000 to 200,000 clones, around 60% occurring once. The source was CD8+ T cells sorted from blood, collected at week 24, from a patient treated with tofacitinib. The origin of the receptors is a human donor with alopecia areata. Both conserved end residues are part of each CDR3. Each record gives: V gene, J gene, clone size, D gene, CDR3 DNA, CDR3 protein. A D gene is named only where the DNA matches it firmly. A row's size may be missing; if present it is once, few, many or a size class.

v_gene: TRBV27; j_gene: TRBJ2-3; abundance: NA; d_gene: TRBD1; CDR3nt: TGTGCCAGCGGGACAGGCTCCACAGATACGCAGTATTTT; CDR3aa: CASGTGSTDTQYF
v_gene: TRBV6-5; j_gene: TRBJ1-2; abundance: NA; d_gene: NA; CDR3nt: TGTGCCAGCAGTACTGGGAGTTGGGTCTATGGCTACACCTTC; CDR3aa: CASSTGSWVYGYTF
v_gene: TRBV12-5; j_gene: TRBJ1-4; abundance: few; d_gene: NA; CDR3nt: TGTGCTAGTGGTTTGGGCCACAGGGCAGGGCTGTTTTTT; CDR3aa: CASGLGHRAGLFF
v_gene: TRBV30; j_gene: TRBJ2-2; abundance: few; d_gene: NA; CDR3nt: TGTGCCTGGAGCCAACTCGGGGAGCTGTTTTTT; CDR3aa: CAWSQLGELFF
v_gene: TRBV5-6; j_gene: TRBJ2-7; abundance: NA; d_gene: TRBD1; CDR3nt: TGTGCCAGCAGCTCCGGGACAGGCTCACGGGAGCAGTACTTC; CDR3aa: CASSSGTGSREQYF
v_gene: TRBV27; j_gene: TRBJ1-2; abundance: NA; d_gene: NA; CDR3nt: TGTGCCAGCAGTTCCGGGGGGCCGAATGGCTACACCTTC; CDR3aa: CASSSGGPNGYTF
v_gene: TRBV7-8; j_gene: TRBJ1-2; abundance: NA; d_gene: NA; CDR3nt: TGTGCCAGCAGCGCTTCCAGCGGCTATGGCTACACCTTC; CDR3aa: CASSASSGYGYTF
v_gene: TRBV19; j_gene: TRBJ1-1; abundance: NA; d_gene: NA; CDR3nt: TGTGCCAGTAGGTGGGGGAACACTGAAGCTTTCTTT; CDR3aa: CASRWGNTEAFF
v_gene: TRBV7-6; j_gene: TRBJ2-2; abundance: NA; d_gene: TRBD2; CDR3nt: TGTGCCAGCAGCTTTGGACTAGCGGGGGTTATCACCGGGGAGCTGTTTTTT; CDR3aa: CASSFGLAGVITGELFF
v_gene: TRBV6-5; j_gene: TRBJ1-5; abundance: NA; d_gene: NA; CDR3nt: TGTGCCAGCAGTTTAGGGCAGGGTCAGCCCCAGCATTTT; CDR3aa: CASSLGQGQPQHF
v_gene: TRBV10-2; j_gene: TRBJ2-3; abundance: NA; d_gene: TRBD2; CDR3nt: TGCGCCAGCAGTGTGCGGGGGGCTCCCCAGGATACGCAGTATTTT; CDR3aa: CASSVRGAPQDTQYF
v_gene: TRBV30; j_gene: TRBJ1-2; abundance: NA; d_gene: NA; CDR3nt: TGTGCCTGGAGACCCCGCGAGAATGGCTACACCTTC; CDR3aa: CAWRPRENGYTF
v_gene: TRBV2; j_gene: TRBJ1-4; abundance: NA; d_gene: TRBD1; CDR3nt: TGTGCCAGCCGCAGGATCGGGACAGGGACCGGAAAACTGTTTTTT; CDR3aa: CASRRIGTGTGKLFF
v_gene: TRBV25-1; j_gene: TRBJ1-1; abundance: once; d_gene: NA; CDR3nt: TGTGCCAGCAGTAGGGGAACTGAAGCTTTCTTT; CDR3aa: CASSRGTEAFF
v_gene: TRBV6-5; j_gene: TRBJ1-5; abundance: NA; d_gene: NA; CDR3nt: TGTGCCAGCATCTACCCCTTCCTTATAACTCAGCCCCAGCATTTT; CDR3aa: CASIYPFLITQPQHF
v_gene: TRBV2; j_gene: TRBJ2-5; abundance: NA; d_gene: NA; CDR3nt: TGTGCCAGCAGGGCCTGGGACACGACTATTCAAGAGACCCAGTACTTC; CDR3aa: CASRAWDTTIQETQYF
v_gene: TRBV15; j_gene: TRBJ2-1; abundance: few; d_gene: TRBD2; CDR3nt: TGTGCCACCAGCAGAGATGGGAGGGCTGGAGATGAGCAGTTCTTC; CDR3aa: CATSRDGRAGDEQFF
v_gene: TRBV7-2; j_gene: TRBJ1-1; abundance: NA; d_gene: NA; CDR3nt: TGTGCCAGCAGTAACACTGAAGCTTTCTTT; CDR3aa: CASSNTEAFF
v_gene: TRBV5-6; j_gene: TRBJ2-2; abundance: NA; d_gene: TRBD2; CDR3nt: TGTGCCAGCAGCGTGGGACTAGCGGGGGAATACGGGGAGCTGTTTTTT; CDR3aa: CASSVGLAGEYGELFF
v_gene: TRBV25-1; j_gene: TRBJ1-2; abundance: NA; d_gene: NA; CDR3nt: TGTGCCAGCAGTGAATATGACACCGGCTACACCTTC; CDR3aa: CASSEYDTGYTF
v_gene: TRBV2; j_gene: TRBJ2-2; abundance: NA; d_gene: TRBD2; CDR3nt: TGTGCCAGCAGTGAAGCGAAGCGGGGGGGTACCGGGGAGCTGTTTTTT; CDR3aa: CASSEAKRGGTGELFF
v_gene: TRBV27; j_gene: TRBJ2-1; abundance: NA; d_gene: TRBD1; CDR3nt: TGTGCCAGCAGTTGGACAGGGTGGGATGAGCAGTTCTTC; CDR3aa: CASSWTGWDEQFF
v_gene: TRBV5-4; j_gene: TRBJ2-3; abundance: NA; d_gene: TRBD1; CDR3nt: TGTGCCAGCAGCCTGACAGGGAGTAGCACAGATACGCAGTATTTT; CDR3aa: CASSLTGSSTDTQYF
v_gene: TRBV7-2; j_gene: TRBJ2-1; abundance: NA; d_gene: NA; CDR3nt: TGTGCCAGCAGCTTTAGCGGAAATCCCTACAATGAGCAGTTCTTC; CDR3aa: CASSFSGNPYNEQFF
v_gene: TRBV9; j_gene: TRBJ2-7; abundance: NA; d_gene: NA; CDR3nt: TGTGCCAGCAGCGTAGCGGGCGACGAGCAGTACTTC; CDR3aa: CASSVAGDEQYF
v_gene: TRBV13; j_gene: TRBJ2-1; abundance: NA; d_gene: TRBD2; CDR3nt: TGTGCCAGCAGCTTAAAGGGACTAGTCTACAATGAGCAGTTCTTC; CDR3aa: CASSLKGLVYNEQFF
v_gene: TRBV5-6; j_gene: TRBJ1-1; abundance: NA; d_gene: NA; CDR3nt: TGTGCCAGCAGCCCCAGCGGGAGTTTCACTGAAGCTTTCTTT; CDR3aa: CASSPSGSFTEAFF
v_gene: TRBV15; j_gene: TRBJ2-4; abundance: once; d_gene: TRBD1; CDR3nt: TGTGCCACCAGCACGTCCGGGACAGAGAAAAACATTCAGTACTTC; CDR3aa: CATSTSGTEKNIQYF
v_gene: TRBV7-9; j_gene: TRBJ1-2; abundance: few; d_gene: NA; CDR3nt: TGTGCCAGCAGCTCCGAGACAGCCCTGGGCTACACCTTC; CDR3aa: CASSSETALGYTF
v_gene: TRBV14; j_gene: TRBJ1-1; abundance: NA; d_gene: NA; CDR3nt: TGTGCCAGCAGCCAAGTGGGCTACACTGAAGCTTTCTTT; CDR3aa: CASSQVGYTEAFF
v_gene: TRBV29-1; j_gene: TRBJ1-2; abundance: few; d_gene: NA; CDR3nt: TGCAGCGTTGAACATAATCTGAGTCTCGAGGACTATGGCTACACCTTC; CDR3aa: CSVEHNLSLEDYGYTF
v_gene: TRBV10-3; j_gene: TRBJ2-5; abundance: NA; d_gene: NA; CDR3nt: TGTGCCATCAGTGAGTCGACGCGATCAGGTGACCAAGAGACCCAGTACTTC; CDR3aa: CAISESTRSGDQETQYF
v_gene: TRBV30; j_gene: TRBJ2-1; abundance: NA; d_gene: TRBD1; CDR3nt: TGTGCCTTCTCTAACCCACGACAGGGGTTCGATGAGCAGTTCTTC; CDR3aa: CAFSNPRQGFDEQFF
v_gene: TRBV7-9; j_gene: TRBJ2-3; abundance: NA; d_gene: TRBD1; CDR3nt: TGTGCCAGCAGCCCCCGGACAGGTGCCCACACAGATACGCAGTATTTT; CDR3aa: CASSPRTGAHTDTQYF
v_gene: TRBV7-8; j_gene: TRBJ1-4; abundance: NA; d_gene: NA; CDR3nt: TGTGCCAGCAGCTCAGTATCGACAATGGGAAGGCAAAAACTGTTTTTT; CDR3aa: CASSSVSTMGRQKLFF
v_gene: TRBV7-2; j_gene: TRBJ1-1; abundance: few; d_gene: NA; CDR3nt: TGTGCCAGCAGCATAAGGGCTTTCTTT; CDR3aa: CASSIRAFF
v_gene: TRBV29-1; j_gene: TRBJ2-7; abundance: few; d_gene: TRBD1; CDR3nt: TGCAGCGTTGGGTGGGACAGCTCCTACGAGCAGTACTTC; CDR3aa: CSVGWDSSYEQYF
v_gene: TRBV27; j_gene: TRBJ2-1; abundance: NA; d_gene: NA; CDR3nt: TGTGCCAGCAGAGGGGGGAGCTCCTACAATGAGCAGTTCTTC; CDR3aa: CASRGGSSYNEQFF
v_gene: TRBV21-1; j_gene: TRBJ2-5; abundance: NA; d_gene: NA; CDR3nt: TGTGCCAGCAGCAGCCTATCCCAAGAGACCCAGTACTTC; CDR3aa: CASSSLSQETQYF
v_gene: TRBV14; j_gene: TRBJ1-2; abundance: NA; d_gene: NA; CDR3nt: TGTGCCAGCAGCCCGGATAGTAAAGGCAAAACCTATGGCTACACCTTC; CDR3aa: CASSPDSKGKTYGYTF
v_gene: TRBV29-1; j_gene: TRBJ2-2; abundance: few; d_gene: TRBD1; CDR3nt: TGCAGCGTTGAAGATACGGGACAGGGTGCGGCCGGGGAGCTGTTTTTT; CDR3aa: CSVEDTGQGAAGELFF
v_gene: TRBV7-9; j_gene: TRBJ2-1; abundance: once; d_gene: NA; CDR3nt: TGTGCCAGCAGCGGGGGCCTCTCTGAGCAGTTCTTC; CDR3aa: CASSGGLSEQFF
v_gene: TRBV30; j_gene: TRBJ2-5; abundance: few; d_gene: NA; CDR3nt: TGTGCCTGGAGTGTTGTAGGGCGGGAAGAGACCCAGTACTTC; CDR3aa: CAWSVVGREETQYF
v_gene: TRBV13; j_gene: TRBJ1-2; abundance: NA; d_gene: NA; CDR3nt: TGTGCCAGCAGCCCCTCGGGGCCTTATGGCTACACCTTC; CDR3aa: CASSPSGPYGYTF
v_gene: TRBV6-6; j_gene: TRBJ2-5; abundance: few; d_gene: NA; CDR3nt: TGTGCCACGAACTTCGGGACGGACCAAGAGACCCAGTACTTC; CDR3aa: CATNFGTDQETQYF
v_gene: TRBV12-5; j_gene: TRBJ1-2; abundance: few; d_gene: TRBD1; CDR3nt: TGTGCTAGTGGTTTGGGACAGGGGGATGGCTACACCTTC; CDR3aa: CASGLGQGDGYTF
v_gene: TRBV2; j_gene: TRBJ2-3; abundance: few; d_gene: TRBD2; CDR3nt: TGTGCCAGCAGGGGACTAGCGGGGGGCCCCACAGATACGCAGTATTTT; CDR3aa: CASRGLAGGPTDTQYF
v_gene: TRBV7-8; j_gene: TRBJ1-2; abundance: NA; d_gene: NA; CDR3nt: TGTGCCAGCAGCTTAGCCCGGACGGACGGCTATGGCTACACCTTC; CDR3aa: CASSLARTDGYGYTF